Each of the 21 T cell receptor beta chains below was sequenced from the same sample in a study of blood T cell repertoires in COVID-19. Generated by immunoSEQ multiplex PCR, the TCRdb table keeps only in-frame clones and is missing some. The table includes 200,000 or so clones, roughly nine tenths detected once. Sequencing input: PBMCs or T cells enriched from blood (not recorded which). These TCRs come from a man aged 25 to 45 who had recovered from COVID-19.

The CDR3 coding sequence is TGCAGTGCTAGTGGCATTAGTGAAGCTTTCTTT. This codes for CSASGISEAFF. This chain joins TRBV20-1 and TRBJ1-1; D uncertain. The CDR3 is made up of 11 amino acids. In germline, CDR1 is DFQATT, CDR2 SNEGSKA (reference sequence). The V gene lost 3 bases and the J gene lost 7 bases, with 9 bases spanning the gap.

The CDR3 loop is CASSLLTLGYTF. As DNA, the CDR3 is TGTGCCAGCAGCTTGCTTACCCTAGGCTACACCTTC. V is TRBV5-5 and J is TRBJ1-2; D not resolved. CDR3 length: 12 residues. The V end was cut by 1 base, the J end by 8 bases, with 9 bases between. CDR1 and CDR2 from the germline V gene are SGHKS and YYEKEE (reference sequence).

J is TRBJ1-6 and V is TRBV4-1, with 8 bases fitting TRBD1. This CDR3 comprises 19 residues. The junction had 15 bases not matched to a gene; V was cut back by 4 bases and J by 4 bases. The germline V gene has CDR1 MGHRA and CDR2 YSYEKL. The CDR3 bases are TGCGCCAGCAGCCGAGTTTCTCGGGACAGGTTATTTTATAATTCACCCCTCCACTTT. It encodes CASSRVSRDRLFYNSPLHF.

This sequence joins TRBV28 and TRBJ2-1; maybe TRBD2 (5 bases). The V and J ends lost 6 bases and 6 bases respectively, with 15 bases between them. The CDR3 spans 14 residues. The V gene's germline CDR1 is MDHEN and CDR2 SYDVKM. The CDR3 bases are TGTGCCAGCAGCTTCACGTCAGCGGCCAATGAGCAGTTCTTC. Amino acid sequence: CASSFTSAANEQFF. Complete variable domain (other parts from reference TRBV28 and TRBJ2-1): DVKVTQSSRYLVKRTGEKVFLECVQDMDHENMFWYRQDPGLGLRLIYFSYDVKMKEKGDIPEGYSVSREKKERFSLILESASTNQTSMYLCASSFTSAANEQFFGPGTRLTVL.

This rearrangement joins TRBV30 to TRBJ2-7; TRBD1 is a possible D gene (5 bases). CDR3 length equals 11 residues. Germline loops: CDR1 GTSNPN, CDR2 SVGIG (reference sequence). The V end lost 4 bases, the J end lost 4 bases, and 8 bases lay between the germline ends. The CDR3 coding sequence is TGTGCCTGGAAAACAGGTTACGAGCAGTACTTC. Translated, it gives CAWKTGYEQYF.

CDR3 in DNA: TGTGCCAGTAGTAGGTTGGTAGGGGTTCGGAGCAATCAGCCCCAGCATTTT. This encodes CASSRLVGVRSNQPQHF. The V gene is TRBV19, the J gene TRBJ1-5, with D possibly being TRBD1 (5 bases). The V and J ends lost 4 bases and 1 base respectively, with 17 bases between them. CDR1 is LNHDA and CDR2 is SQIVND in the germline V gene (reference sequence). The CDR3 is 17 amino acids.

J is TRBJ2-7 and V is TRBV11-1, with D maybe TRBD1 (6 bases). Germline CDR1 SGHAT, CDR2 FQDESV (reference sequence). V lost 6 bases to trimming and J lost 3 bases, with 9 bases between them. This CDR3 region has 12 residues. This CDR3 reads CASRGDIYEQYF. The DNA for the CDR3 is TGTGCCAGCAGGGGGGACATCTACGAGCAGTACTTC. The full variable domain, in which reference TRBV11-1 and TRBJ2-7 provide the parts outside the CDR3, is EAEVAQSPRYKITEKSQAVAFWCDPISGHATLYWYRQILGQGPELLVQFQDESVVDDSQLPKDRFSAERLKGVDSTLKIQPAELGDSAMYLCASRGDIYEQYFGPGTRLTVT.

The V call is TRBV5-1, the J call TRBJ2-5; D uncertain. With 4 bases removed from V and 2 bases from J, the gap between germline ends came to 15 bases. The CDR3 is 15 residues long. Looked up from germline, CDR1 is SGHRS and CDR2 is YFSETQ. The CDR3 region has the DNA TGCGCCAGCAGCACCACGGCAGGATTACAAGAGACCCAGTACTTC. Encoded protein: CASSTTAGLQETQYF.

The V and J genes are TRBV20-1 and TRBJ1-2, with TRBD1 matching 7 bases. With V trimmed by 4 bases and J by 7 bases, 9 bases remained unmatched. The CDR3 runs to 13 residues. The germline CDR1 and CDR2 sequences are DFQATT and SNEGSKA (reference sequence). CDR3 region: CSAIDRAVSGYTF. The CDR3 coding sequence is TGCAGTGCTATTGACAGGGCGGTCAGTGGCTACACCTTC.

The gene calls are TRBV4-3 and TRBJ1-2; no reliable D call. Trimming cost V 4 bases and J 6 bases, with 15 bases left between them. The germline CDR1 and CDR2 sequences are LGHNA and YSLEER. The CDR3 is made up of 14 amino acids. The DNA for the CDR3 is TGCGCCAGCAGCCCAACTAGGTCGTCCGATGGCTACACCTTC. Amino acids: CASSPTRSSDGYTF.

V gene TRBV7-2 combines with J gene TRBJ2-7; the match to TRBD2 covers 10 bases. Trimming at V came to 1 base and at J to 2 bases, leaving 8 bases not matched to a gene. CDR3 length equals 17 residues. Germline assignment: CDR1 SGHTA and CDR2 FQGNSA. CDR3 sequence: CASSLEGLARATYEQYF. CDR3 coding DNA: TGTGCCAGCAGCTTAGAGGGACTAGCGAGGGCGACCTACGAGCAGTACTTC.

The rearrangement links TRBV19 to TRBJ2-1; TRBD2 aligns across 11 bases. J was trimmed by 1 base and V by 9 bases; bases with no gene match: 2. This CDR3 region has 14 residues. Germline V gene sequence: CDR1 LNHDA, CDR2 SQIVND (reference sequence). CDR3 in amino acids: CASRTSGSYNEQFF. The CDR3 DNA is TGTGCCAGCCGGACTAGCGGGTCCTACAATGAGCAGTTCTTC.

V is TRBV28 and J is TRBJ1-4; no firm D call. The CDR3 runs 15 residues. With 2 bases removed from V and 0 bases from J, the gap between germline ends came to 7 bases. Germline values: CDR1 MDHEN, CDR2 SYDVKM. Written as DNA, the CDR3 is TGTGCCAGCAGTTTACACGGTGCAACTAATGAAAAACTGTTTTTT. Amino acids: CASSLHGATNEKLFF.

V usage is TRBV28 and J usage is TRBJ1-2; D is undetermined. CDR3 length: 12 residues. V dropped 8 bases and J dropped 5 bases, with 12 bases sitting between them. Germline loops: CDR1 MDHEN, CDR2 SYDVKM. The CDR3 sequence: CASGWGGYGYTF. In nucleotides, the CDR3 is TGTGCCAGCGGGTGGGGAGGGTATGGCTACACCTTC.

The gene calls are TRBV7-2 and TRBJ2-1; D not resolved. The length of the CDR3 is 12 residues. Trimming stripped 10 bases from V and 0 bases from J, with 7 bases between. CDR1 is SGHTA, CDR2 FQGNSA, per germline. CDR3 sequence: CATRSSYNEQFF. The DNA for the CDR3 is TGTGCCACGCGAAGCTCCTACAATGAGCAGTTCTTC.

The genes are TRBV3-1 (or the pseudogene TRBV3-2) and TRBJ2-5, with TRBD2 identical over 7 bases. With V trimmed by 4 bases and J by 0 bases, 5 bases remained unmatched. This CDR3 is 15 amino acids long. Germline lookup yields CDR1 LGHDT and CDR2 YNNKEL (reference sequence). CDR3 DNA sequence: TGTGCCAGCAGCCGGTTAGCGGGCGACCAAGAGACCCAGTACTTC. As protein: CASSRLAGDQETQYF.

This clone showed up just a few times. The chain carries TRBV19 and TRBJ1-4; TRBD1 matches at 8 bases. CDR1 LNHDA and CDR2 SQIVND come from the germline V gene (reference sequence). The V and J ends lost 6 bases and 1 base, in that order; junction bases with no gene match: 4. CDR3 size: 15 residues. The CDR3 DNA reads as TGTGCCAGTAGCAGGGGGCTAAGAACTAATGAAAAACTGTTTTTT. This gives the protein CASSRGLRTNEKLFF.

The chain is built from TRBV13 and TRBJ2-3; 12 bases map to TRBD2. The CDR3 contains 16 residues. The J segment lost 5 bases and the V segment lost 6 bases, leaving 9 bases of the junction unmatched. CDR1 PRHDT and CDR2 FYEKMQ come from the germline V gene (reference sequence). This CDR3 reads CASSHLAGGRGDTQYF. CDR3 DNA sequence: TGTGCCAGCAGTCATCTAGCGGGGGGGCGTGGAGATACGCAGTATTTT.

The gene calls are TRBV9 and TRBJ1-2; no firm D call. The CDR3 length is 12 residues. The V and J ends lost 4 bases and 7 bases respectively, with 11 bases between them. Germline assignment: CDR1 SGDLS and CDR2 YYNGEE. CDR3 sequence (DNA): TGTGCCAGCAGCCCCCTTTCGGGTGGCTACACCTTC. Encoded protein: CASSPLSGGYTF.

This clone appeared once. J is TRBJ2-7 and V is TRBV28, with 8 nucleotides matching TRBD1. Germline V CDR1 and CDR2: MDHEN, SYDVKM. The CDR3 covers 13 residues. The trim removed 5 bases at V and 5 bases at J, leaving 5 bases unmatched. The CDR3 DNA reads as TGTGCCAGCAGTCTGGACAGGGAAAACGAGCAGTACTTC. It translates to CASSLDRENEQYF.

This clone was seen only a few times. The chain carries TRBV2 and TRBJ1-4; D unresolved. This CDR3 contains 11 residues. CDR1 and CDR2 (germline): SNHLY, FYNNEI. V was trimmed by 4 bases and J by 17 bases, leaving 14 bases between them. CDR3 region: CASSVQKDFFF. The DNA for the CDR3 is TGTGCCAGCAGTGTTCAAAAGGACTTTTTTTTT. The full variable domain, with the rest looked up from reference TRBV2 and TRBJ1-4, is EPEVTQTPSHQVTQMGQEVILRCVPISNHLYFYWYRQILGQKVEFLVSFYNNEISEKSEIFDDQFSVERPDGSNFTLKIRSTKLEDSAMYFCASSVQKDFFFGSGTQLSVL.